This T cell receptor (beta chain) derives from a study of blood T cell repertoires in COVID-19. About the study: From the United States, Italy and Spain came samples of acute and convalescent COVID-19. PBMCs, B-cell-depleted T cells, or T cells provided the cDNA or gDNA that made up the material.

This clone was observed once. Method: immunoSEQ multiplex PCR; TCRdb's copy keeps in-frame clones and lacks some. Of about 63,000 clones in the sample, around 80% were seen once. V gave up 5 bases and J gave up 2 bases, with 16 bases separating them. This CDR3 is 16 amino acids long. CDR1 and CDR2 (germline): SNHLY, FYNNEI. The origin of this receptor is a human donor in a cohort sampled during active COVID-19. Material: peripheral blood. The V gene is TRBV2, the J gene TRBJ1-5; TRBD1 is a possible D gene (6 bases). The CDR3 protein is CASSTIQGSRNQPQHF. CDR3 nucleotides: TGTGCCAGCAGTACAATACAGGGTTCCCGCAATCAGCCCCAGCATTTT. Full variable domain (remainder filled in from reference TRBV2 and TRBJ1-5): EPEVTQTPSHQVTQMGQEVILRCVPISNHLYFYWYRQILGQKVEFLVSFYNNEISEKSEIFDDQFSVERPDGSNFTLKIRSTKLEDSAMYFCASSTIQGSRNQPQHFGDGTRLSIL.